This is a list of T cell receptor beta chains from one sample in a study of blood T cell repertoires in COVID-19. Data came from immunoSEQ multiplex PCR; TCRdb stores just in-frame clones and leaves some out. The profile shows roughly 95,000 clones, around 80% of them singletons. The sequencing input was peripheral blood. All receptors come from a man in his fifties or sixties with acute or convalescent COVID-19. Each CDR3 is given with its conserved first and last residue. Fields, in order: J gene, V gene, D gene, clone size, CDR3 DNA, CDR3 protein. D genes are given only for firm matches. Clone size is given for some rows only: seen once, a few or many times, or a class if the clone is expanded.

j_call: TRBJ1-5; v_call: TRBV7-2; d_call: .; clone_size: .; cdr3_nt: TGTGCCAGCAGCTTGGGCCGACAAAGCAATCAGCCCCAGCATTTT; cdr3_aa: CASSLGRQSNQPQHF
j_call: TRBJ1-1; v_call: TRBV14; d_call: .; clone_size: .; cdr3_nt: TGTGCCAGCAGCCAAGTGCGTGAAGCTTTCTTT; cdr3_aa: CASSQVREAFF
j_call: TRBJ1-1; v_call: TRBV9; d_call: TRBD1; clone_size: .; cdr3_nt: TGTGCCAGCAGCGTAGGACAGGGGGACACTGAAGCTTTCTTT; cdr3_aa: CASSVGQGDTEAFF
j_call: TRBJ2-5; v_call: TRBV5-1; d_call: TRBD2; clone_size: once; cdr3_nt: TGCGCCAGCACCTTACGGGCTAGCGGGTACCAAGAGACCCAGTACTTC; cdr3_aa: CASTLRASGYQETQYF
j_call: TRBJ2-2; v_call: TRBV27; d_call: .; clone_size: .; cdr3_nt: TGTGCCAGCAGTACCGTGGGCGCGATAACGAACACCGGGGAGCTGTTTTTT; cdr3_aa: CASSTVGAITNTGELFF
j_call: TRBJ2-1; v_call: TRBV6-6; d_call: .; clone_size: .; cdr3_nt: TGTGCCAGCAGTCAAACTAGCTCAAGGGAGCAGTTCTTC; cdr3_aa: CASSQTSSREQFF
j_call: TRBJ2-2; v_call: TRBV27; d_call: TRBD2; clone_size: once; cdr3_nt: TGTGCCAGCAGTTTATTTCGGCCGACTAGCGGGAGAACCGGGGAGCTGTTTTTT; cdr3_aa: CASSLFRPTSGRTGELFF
j_call: TRBJ2-7; v_call: TRBV5-1; d_call: .; clone_size: .; cdr3_nt: TGCGCCAGCAGCCCGGGGTACGAGCAGTACTTC; cdr3_aa: CASSPGYEQYF
j_call: TRBJ1-3; v_call: TRBV5-8; d_call: TRBD1; clone_size: .; cdr3_nt: TGTGCCAGCAGCTTGGCTAACCGGGACAGGCGACGGAACACCATATATTTT; cdr3_aa: CASSLANRDRRRNTIYF
j_call: TRBJ1-3; v_call: TRBV13; d_call: TRBD1; clone_size: .; cdr3_nt: TGTGCCAGCAGCGCGGGACAGGGGGCCTCTGGAAACACCATATATTTT; cdr3_aa: CASSAGQGASGNTIYF
j_call: TRBJ1-2; v_call: TRBV24-1; d_call: .; clone_size: .; cdr3_nt: TGTGCCACCAGTGATCCGGGACTGTTAGGCGTCACCTTC; cdr3_aa: CATSDPGLLGVTF
j_call: TRBJ2-5; v_call: TRBV5-1; d_call: TRBD2; clone_size: .; cdr3_nt: TGCGCCAGCAGCCTGCCAAGGCTAGCGGGAGGGGAGACCCAGTACTTC; cdr3_aa: CASSLPRLAGGETQYF
j_call: TRBJ2-3; v_call: TRBV11-2; d_call: .; clone_size: .; cdr3_nt: TGTGCCAGCAGCCCCGGGACTTTAAGCTTCACAGATACGCAGTATTTT; cdr3_aa: CASSPGTLSFTDTQYF
j_call: TRBJ2-5; v_call: TRBV18; d_call: TRBD2; clone_size: .; cdr3_nt: TGTGCCAGCTCACCAGCCGGACTAGCGGGAGGTGAGACCCAGTACTTC; cdr3_aa: CASSPAGLAGGETQYF
j_call: TRBJ1-3; v_call: TRBV19; d_call: .; clone_size: .; cdr3_nt: TGTGCCAGTAGTCCCCCAGGGGACACTGGGGGAAACACCATATATTTT; cdr3_aa: CASSPPGDTGGNTIYF
j_call: TRBJ1-1; v_call: TRBV9; d_call: .; clone_size: once; cdr3_nt: TGTGCCAGCAGCCGCACCCCGGGGGGGGGAGTTGAGGACCTGAACACTGAAGCTTTCTTT; cdr3_aa: CASSRTPGGGVEDLNTEAFF
j_call: TRBJ2-5; v_call: TRBV5-6; d_call: TRBD2; clone_size: .; cdr3_nt: TGTGCCAGCAGCTTGGTAGCGGGGGGTCCAACCCAGTACTTC; cdr3_aa: CASSLVAGGPTQYF
j_call: TRBJ1-2; v_call: TRBV30; d_call: .; clone_size: .; cdr3_nt: TGTGCCTGGAGTGTCGACAGCGACTATGGCTACACCTTC; cdr3_aa: CAWSVDSDYGYTF
j_call: TRBJ2-2; v_call: TRBV11-3; d_call: .; clone_size: .; cdr3_nt: TGTGCCAGCAGCTGGGGGGTCTCGAACACCGGGGAGCTGTTTTTT; cdr3_aa: CASSWGVSNTGELFF
j_call: TRBJ2-2; v_call: TRBV7-9; d_call: TRBD1; clone_size: .; cdr3_nt: TGTGCCAGCAGCTTACCGACAGGGATGAACACCGGGGAGCTGTTTTTT; cdr3_aa: CASSLPTGMNTGELFF
j_call: TRBJ2-2; v_call: TRBV12-3/TRBV12-4; d_call: TRBD2; clone_size: .; cdr3_nt: TGTGCCAGCAGTTTGGGAGGGGCGGGGGAGCTGTTTTTT; cdr3_aa: CASSLGGAGELFF
j_call: TRBJ1-5; v_call: TRBV7-2; d_call: .; clone_size: .; cdr3_nt: TGTGCCACCGGACAGCCCAATCAGCCCCAGCATTTT; cdr3_aa: CATGQPNQPQHF
j_call: TRBJ1-2; v_call: TRBV4-3; d_call: .; clone_size: .; cdr3_nt: TGCGCCAGCAGCCAATCGGACAGACTCTATGGCTACACCTTC; cdr3_aa: CASSQSDRLYGYTF
j_call: TRBJ1-5; v_call: TRBV7-2; d_call: .; clone_size: .; cdr3_nt: TGTGCCAGCAGTTCATTCTCCGGTTCGTATGAACCCCAGCATTTT; cdr3_aa: CASSSFSGSYEPQHF
j_call: TRBJ2-7; v_call: TRBV6-1; d_call: .; clone_size: .; cdr3_nt: TGTGCCAGCAGTGATTTCAGGGGATATGAGCAGTACTTC; cdr3_aa: CASSDFRGYEQYF
j_call: TRBJ2-3; v_call: TRBV5-1; d_call: .; clone_size: once; cdr3_nt: TGCGCCAGCAGCGCGGGGACAGTGGGGGAAGCAGATACGCAGTATTTT; cdr3_aa: CASSAGTVGEADTQYF
j_call: TRBJ2-2; v_call: TRBV27; d_call: TRBD1; clone_size: .; cdr3_nt: TGTGCCAGCAGTCAGAGAACAGGGGGCGCCGGCGGGGAGCTGTTTTTT; cdr3_aa: CASSQRTGGAGGELFF
j_call: TRBJ2-3; v_call: TRBV6-5; d_call: TRBD2; clone_size: .; cdr3_nt: TGTGCCAGCAGCATCGGACTAGCGGGAGATACGCAGTATTTT; cdr3_aa: CASSIGLAGDTQYF
j_call: TRBJ1-2; v_call: TRBV11-3; d_call: .; clone_size: .; cdr3_nt: TGTGCCAGCAGCTCCTTGGCGGCAGGGTCTGTCTATGGCTACACCTTC; cdr3_aa: CASSSLAAGSVYGYTF
j_call: TRBJ1-6; v_call: TRBV6-2/TRBV6-3; d_call: TRBD1; clone_size: .; cdr3_nt: TGTGCCAGCAGTTACTCAAACAGGGGGGCAAAATCCTATAATTCACCCCTCCACTTT; cdr3_aa: CASSYSNRGAKSYNSPLHF
j_call: TRBJ2-3; v_call: TRBV19; d_call: TRBD2; clone_size: .; cdr3_nt: TGTGCCAGTAGTCCCCGGGGGGGGCGCACAGATACGCAGTATTTT; cdr3_aa: CASSPRGGRTDTQYF
j_call: TRBJ2-3; v_call: TRBV24-1; d_call: .; clone_size: .; cdr3_nt: TGTGCCACCAGTGATTTGAAAGGGGATGGAACAGATACGCAGTATTTT; cdr3_aa: CATSDLKGDGTDTQYF
j_call: TRBJ1-2; v_call: TRBV6-6; d_call: .; clone_size: .; cdr3_nt: TGTGCCAGCAGTCGGGGCGGGAACCCCTATGGCTACACCTTC; cdr3_aa: CASSRGGNPYGYTF
j_call: TRBJ1-4; v_call: TRBV30; d_call: TRBD1; clone_size: .; cdr3_nt: TGTGCCTGCCAGAATAGGGACAGGACTAATGAAAAACTGTTTTTT; cdr3_aa: CACQNRDRTNEKLFF
j_call: TRBJ1-5; v_call: TRBV28; d_call: TRBD1; clone_size: .; cdr3_nt: TGTGCCAGCAGTTCTTGGCTACAGGGGTTCCGTCAGCCCCAGCATTTT; cdr3_aa: CASSSWLQGFRQPQHF
j_call: TRBJ1-1; v_call: TRBV11-2; d_call: .; clone_size: .; cdr3_nt: TGTGCCAGCAGCTTTAGCAGTGAAGCTTTCTTT; cdr3_aa: CASSFSSEAFF
j_call: TRBJ2-1; v_call: TRBV19; d_call: .; clone_size: .; cdr3_nt: TGTGCCAGTGGGGGGAGCTCCTACAATGAGCAGTTCTTC; cdr3_aa: CASGGSSYNEQFF
j_call: TRBJ1-2; v_call: TRBV6-2/TRBV6-3; d_call: .; clone_size: .; cdr3_nt: TGTGCCAGCAGTTACCTGACAGGAAAAAGGGGCTACACCTTC; cdr3_aa: CASSYLTGKRGYTF
j_call: TRBJ2-1; v_call: TRBV18; d_call: TRBD1; clone_size: .; cdr3_nt: TGTGCCAGCTCACCATTGAGACAGGGAGAATACAATGAGCAGTTCTTC; cdr3_aa: CASSPLRQGEYNEQFF
j_call: TRBJ1-4; v_call: TRBV9; d_call: .; clone_size: .; cdr3_nt: TGTGCCAGCAGCGTAGGGAGGAGTACTAATGAAAAACTGTTTTTT; cdr3_aa: CASSVGRSTNEKLFF
j_call: TRBJ2-1; v_call: TRBV7-8; d_call: .; clone_size: .; cdr3_nt: TGTGCCAGCAGCTTACAGGACTACAATGAGCAGTTCTTC; cdr3_aa: CASSLQDYNEQFF
j_call: TRBJ2-3; v_call: TRBV19; d_call: TRBD2; clone_size: .; cdr3_nt: TGTGCCAGTAGTATAAGTGGGGGGGGAAATACGCAGTATTTT; cdr3_aa: CASSISGGGNTQYF
j_call: TRBJ1-2; v_call: TRBV6-1; d_call: TRBD1; clone_size: medium-sized; cdr3_nt: TGTGCCAGCAGTGAGAGGACAGGGGACGATGGCTACACCTTC; cdr3_aa: CASSERTGDDGYTF
j_call: TRBJ2-1; v_call: TRBV19; d_call: .; clone_size: .; cdr3_nt: TGTGCCAGTAGTGAGGACAGCTACAATGAGCAGTTCTTC; cdr3_aa: CASSEDSYNEQFF
j_call: TRBJ2-2; v_call: TRBV13; d_call: TRBD2; clone_size: .; cdr3_nt: TGTGCCAGCAGCTTATCTTCCCCAGCGGGGGGCACCGGGGAGCTGTTTTTT; cdr3_aa: CASSLSSPAGGTGELFF
j_call: TRBJ1-1; v_call: TRBV11-3; d_call: .; clone_size: .; cdr3_nt: TGTGCCAGCAGGAGGGGGTCAATGAACACTGAAGCTTTCTTT; cdr3_aa: CASRRGSMNTEAFF
j_call: TRBJ2-1; v_call: TRBV4-3; d_call: TRBD1; clone_size: .; cdr3_nt: TGCGCCAGCAGCCAAGATTCAGGGGGCGGGTACAATGAGCAGTTCTTC; cdr3_aa: CASSQDSGGGYNEQFF
j_call: TRBJ1-1; v_call: TRBV29-1; d_call: .; clone_size: once; cdr3_nt: TGCAGCGTTGAGGGGGGGCAGTACGGCATGAACACTGAAGCTTTCTTT; cdr3_aa: CSVEGGQYGMNTEAFF
j_call: TRBJ1-1; v_call: TRBV13; d_call: .; clone_size: .; cdr3_nt: TGTGCCAGCAGCTTAAATCTGCGTGCTTTCTTT; cdr3_aa: CASSLNLRAFF
j_call: TRBJ2-5; v_call: TRBV25-1; d_call: .; clone_size: .; cdr3_nt: TGTGCCAGCAGTGATCCCAGGGCGAAGGAGACCCAGTACTTC; cdr3_aa: CASSDPRAKETQYF
j_call: TRBJ1-3; v_call: TRBV6-2/TRBV6-3; d_call: .; clone_size: few; cdr3_nt: TGTGCCAGCAGTTACGGGCGTCCCAGCTCTGGAAACACCATATATTTT; cdr3_aa: CASSYGRPSSGNTIYF